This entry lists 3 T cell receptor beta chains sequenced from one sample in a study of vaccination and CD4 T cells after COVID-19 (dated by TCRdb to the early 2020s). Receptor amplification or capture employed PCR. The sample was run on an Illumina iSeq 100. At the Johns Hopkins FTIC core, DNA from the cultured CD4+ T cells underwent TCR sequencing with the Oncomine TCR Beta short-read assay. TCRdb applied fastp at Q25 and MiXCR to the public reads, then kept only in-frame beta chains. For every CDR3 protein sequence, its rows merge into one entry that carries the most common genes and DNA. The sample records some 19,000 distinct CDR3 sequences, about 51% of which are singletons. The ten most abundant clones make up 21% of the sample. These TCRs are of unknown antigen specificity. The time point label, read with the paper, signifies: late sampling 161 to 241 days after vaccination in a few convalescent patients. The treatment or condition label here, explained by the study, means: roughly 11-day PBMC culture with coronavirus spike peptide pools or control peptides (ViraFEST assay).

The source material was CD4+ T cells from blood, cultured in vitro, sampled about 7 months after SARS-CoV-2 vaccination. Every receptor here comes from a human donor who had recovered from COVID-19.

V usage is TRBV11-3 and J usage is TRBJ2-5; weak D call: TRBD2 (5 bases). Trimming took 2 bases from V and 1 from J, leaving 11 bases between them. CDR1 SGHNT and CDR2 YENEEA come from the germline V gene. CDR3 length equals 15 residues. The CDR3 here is CASSLWDRGQETQYF. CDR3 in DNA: TGTGCCAGCAGCTTATGGGATCGGGGCCAAGAGACCCAGTACTTC.

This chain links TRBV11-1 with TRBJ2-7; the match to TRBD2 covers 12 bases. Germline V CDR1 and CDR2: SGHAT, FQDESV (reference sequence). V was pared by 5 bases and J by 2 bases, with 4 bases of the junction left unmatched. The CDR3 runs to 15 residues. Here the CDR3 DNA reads TGTGCCAGCAGCACAGCTAGCGGGAGGGCCTACGAGCAGTACTTC. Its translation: CASSTASGRAYEQYF.

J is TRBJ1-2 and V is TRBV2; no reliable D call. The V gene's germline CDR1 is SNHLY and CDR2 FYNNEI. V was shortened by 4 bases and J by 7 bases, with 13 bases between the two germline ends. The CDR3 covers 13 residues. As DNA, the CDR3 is TGTGCCAGCAGTGTAGGAGGGCTTGGTGGCTACACCTTC. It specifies CASSVGGLGGYTF.